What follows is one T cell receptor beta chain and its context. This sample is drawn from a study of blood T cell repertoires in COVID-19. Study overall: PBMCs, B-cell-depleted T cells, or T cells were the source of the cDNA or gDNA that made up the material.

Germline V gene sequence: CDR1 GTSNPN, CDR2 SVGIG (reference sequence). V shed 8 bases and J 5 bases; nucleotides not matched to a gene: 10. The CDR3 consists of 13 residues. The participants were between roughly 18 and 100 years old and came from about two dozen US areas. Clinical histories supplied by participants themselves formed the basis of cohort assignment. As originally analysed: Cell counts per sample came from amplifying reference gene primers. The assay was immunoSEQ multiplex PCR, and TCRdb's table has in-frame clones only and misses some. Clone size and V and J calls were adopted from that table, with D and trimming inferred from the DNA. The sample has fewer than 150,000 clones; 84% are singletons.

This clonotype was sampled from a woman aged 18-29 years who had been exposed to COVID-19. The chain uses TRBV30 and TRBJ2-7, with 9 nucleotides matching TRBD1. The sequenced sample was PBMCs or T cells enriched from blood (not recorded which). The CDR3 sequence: CAVGTGPPNEQYF. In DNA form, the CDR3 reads TGTGCCGTGGGGACAGGGCCCCCGAACGAGCAGTACTTC.